This T cell receptor (beta chain) was recorded in a study of blood T cell repertoires in COVID-19. Study in general: Sample material is recorded as cDNA or gDNA derived from T cells, B-cell-depleted T cells, or PBMCs.

Authors' data handling: The authors estimated nucleated cell counts from reference gene primer amplification. Only in-frame clones appear in the TCRdb table, and some are missing; sequencing was by immunoSEQ multiplex PCR. V and J calls and clone size follow that table, whereas D and trimming were derived from the DNA. The sample lists about 130,000 clones; about 80% were seen once. The germline V and J ends were trimmed by 7 bases and 1 base, with 4 bases remaining between them. CDR1 is MNHNY, CDR2 SVGAGI, per germline (reference sequence). The CDR3 spans 11 residues. The chain has TRBV6-6 and TRBJ1-1; D remains unclear. Sequenced input: peripheral blood. The sequence was collected from a woman in her sixties with acute or convalescent COVID-19. CDR3 region: CASTRNTEAFF. Written as DNA, the CDR3 is TGTGCCAGCACCAGGAACACTGAAGCTTTCTTT.